This T cell receptor beta chain stems from a study of blood T cell repertoires in COVID-19. Study details: Spain, Italy and the United States supplied samples that represented acute and convalescent COVID-19.

In the source study's methods: Amplification of reference gene primers was used by the study to estimate nucleated cell counts. The repertoire was sequenced with immunoSEQ multiplex PCR; TCRdb's copy has only in-frame clones and lacks some. The V and J calls and clone size were taken over from that table, and D and trimming were inferred from the DNA. The sample holds some 70,000 clones, more than 80% seen once. The CDR3 length is 18 residues. CDR1 KGHSH and CDR2 LQKENI come from the germline V gene. With 3 bases clipped from V and 0 bases from J, the junction kept 4 bases outside the gene matches. The clonotype originates from a woman between 65 and 79 years old with acute or convalescent COVID-19. The source material was peripheral blood. The rearrangement links TRBV18 to TRBJ2-6, with 11 bases matching TRBD2. The CDR3 DNA follows: TGTGCCAGCTCACCGACTAGCGGGGATAGCTCTGGGGCCAACGTCCTGACTTTC. Its translation: CASSPTSGDSSGANVLTF.